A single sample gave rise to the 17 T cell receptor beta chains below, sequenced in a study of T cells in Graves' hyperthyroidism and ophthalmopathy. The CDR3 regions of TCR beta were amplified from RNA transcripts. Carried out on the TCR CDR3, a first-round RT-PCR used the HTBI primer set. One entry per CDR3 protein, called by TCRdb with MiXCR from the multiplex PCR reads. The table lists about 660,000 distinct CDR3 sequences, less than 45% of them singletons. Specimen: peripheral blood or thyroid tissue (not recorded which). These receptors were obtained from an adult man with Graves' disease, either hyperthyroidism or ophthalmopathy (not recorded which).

The CDR3 DNA reads as TGTGCCAGCAGCCCGCCGAGGGGACAGGGAGCGAATTCACCCCTCCACTTT. This sequence encodes CASSPPRGQGANSPLHF. The rearrangement joins TRBV25-1 to TRBJ1-6; 9 nucleotides line up with TRBD1. The V segment lost 6 bases and the J segment 7 bases; nucleotides outside the gene matches: 13. This CDR3 contains 17 residues. CDR1 and CDR2 (germline): MGHDK, SYGVNS.

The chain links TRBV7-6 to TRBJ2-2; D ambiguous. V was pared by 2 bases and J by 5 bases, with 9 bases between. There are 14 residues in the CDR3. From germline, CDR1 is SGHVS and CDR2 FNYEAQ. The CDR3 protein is CASSLWAVTGELFF. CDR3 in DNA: TGTGCCAGCAGCTTATGGGCCGTAACCGGGGAGCTGTTTTTT. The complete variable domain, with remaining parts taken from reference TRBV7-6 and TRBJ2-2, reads GAGVSQSPRYKVTKRGQDVALRCDPISGHVSLYWYRQALGQGPEFLTYFNYEAQQDKSGLPNDRFSAERPEGSISTLTIQRTEQRDSAMYRCASSLWAVTGELFFGEGSRLTVL.

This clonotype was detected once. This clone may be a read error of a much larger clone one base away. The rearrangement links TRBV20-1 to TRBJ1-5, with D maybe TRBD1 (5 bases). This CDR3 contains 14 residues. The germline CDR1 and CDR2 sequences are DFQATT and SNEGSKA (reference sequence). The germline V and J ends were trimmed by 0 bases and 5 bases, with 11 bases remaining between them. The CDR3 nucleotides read TGCAGTGCTAGAGATCGAGGGGCCTATCAGCCCCAGCATTTT. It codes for CSARDRGAYQPQHF.

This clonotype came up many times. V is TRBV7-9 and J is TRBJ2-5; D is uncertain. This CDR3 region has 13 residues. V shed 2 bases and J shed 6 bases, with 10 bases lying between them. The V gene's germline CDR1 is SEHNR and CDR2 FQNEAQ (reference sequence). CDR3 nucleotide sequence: TGTGCCAGCAGCTTAATTCTGGGCCAGACCCAGTACTTC. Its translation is CASSLILGQTQYF.

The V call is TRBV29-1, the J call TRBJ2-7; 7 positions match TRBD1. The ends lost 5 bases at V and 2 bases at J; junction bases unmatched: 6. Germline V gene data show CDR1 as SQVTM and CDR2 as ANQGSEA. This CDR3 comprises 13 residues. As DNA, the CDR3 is TGCAGCGTTCGACAGGGACGACCCTACGAGCAGTACTTC. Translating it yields CSVRQGRPYEQYF.

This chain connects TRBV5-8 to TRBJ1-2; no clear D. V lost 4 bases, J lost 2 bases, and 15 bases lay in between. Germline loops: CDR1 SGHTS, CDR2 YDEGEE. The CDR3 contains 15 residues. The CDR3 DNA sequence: TGTGCCAGCAGCCAAGAAGGGTCTAAGAACTATGGCTACACCTTC. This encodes CASSQEGSKNYGYTF. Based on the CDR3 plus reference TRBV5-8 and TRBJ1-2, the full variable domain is EAGVTQSPTHLIKTRGQQATLRCSPISGHTSVYWYQQALGLGLQFLLWYDEGEERNRGNFPPRFSGRQFPNYSSELNVNALELEDSALYLCASSQEGSKNYGYTFGSGTRLTVV.

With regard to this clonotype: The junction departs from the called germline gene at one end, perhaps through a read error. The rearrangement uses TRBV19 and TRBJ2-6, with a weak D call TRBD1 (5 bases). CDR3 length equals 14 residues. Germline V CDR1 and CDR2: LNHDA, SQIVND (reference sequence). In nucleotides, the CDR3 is TGTGCCAGTAAAAAGAGCTCTGGGGCCAGCGTCCTGACTTTC. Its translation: CASKKSSGASVLTF.

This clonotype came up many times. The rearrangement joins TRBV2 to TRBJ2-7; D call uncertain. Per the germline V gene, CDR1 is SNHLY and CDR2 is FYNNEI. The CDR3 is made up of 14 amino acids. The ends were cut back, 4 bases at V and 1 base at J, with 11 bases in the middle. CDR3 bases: TGTGCCAGCAGTGGCCCCAGGTCTTCCTACGAGCAGTACTTC. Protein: CASSGPRSSYEQYF.

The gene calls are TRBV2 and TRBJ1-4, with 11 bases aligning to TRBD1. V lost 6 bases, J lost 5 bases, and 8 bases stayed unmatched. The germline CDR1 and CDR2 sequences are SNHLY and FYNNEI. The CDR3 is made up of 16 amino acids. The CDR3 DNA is TGTGCCAGCAGATCGGGGACAGGGGGGCGAAATGAAAAACTGTTTTTT. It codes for CASRSGTGGRNEKLFF. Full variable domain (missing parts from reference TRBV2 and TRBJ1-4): EPEVTQTPSHQVTQMGQEVILRCVPISNHLYFYWYRQILGQKVEFLVSFYNNEISEKSEIFDDQFSVERPDGSNFTLKIRSTKLEDSAMYFCASRSGTGGRNEKLFFGSGTQLSVL.

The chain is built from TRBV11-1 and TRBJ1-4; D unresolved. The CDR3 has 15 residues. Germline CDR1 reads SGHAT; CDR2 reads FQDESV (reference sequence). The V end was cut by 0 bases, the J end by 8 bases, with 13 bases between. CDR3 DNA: TGTGCCAGCAGCTTAGCGGGGTCCGCCGGGGAAAAACTGTTTTTT. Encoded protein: CASSLAGSAGEKLFF.

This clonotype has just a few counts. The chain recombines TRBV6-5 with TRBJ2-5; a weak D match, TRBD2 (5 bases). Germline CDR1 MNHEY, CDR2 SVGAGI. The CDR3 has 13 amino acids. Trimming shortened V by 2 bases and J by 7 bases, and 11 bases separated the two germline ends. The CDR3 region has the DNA TGTGCCAGCAGTTACGACACGGCGGGGACCCAGTACTTC. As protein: CASSYDTAGTQYF.

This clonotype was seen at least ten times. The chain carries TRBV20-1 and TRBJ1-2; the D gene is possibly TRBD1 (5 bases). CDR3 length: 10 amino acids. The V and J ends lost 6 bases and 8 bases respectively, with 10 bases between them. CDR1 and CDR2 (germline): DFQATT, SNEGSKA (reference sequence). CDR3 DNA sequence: TGCAGTGCCAAACCAGGGGGCTACACCTTC. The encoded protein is CSAKPGGYTF.

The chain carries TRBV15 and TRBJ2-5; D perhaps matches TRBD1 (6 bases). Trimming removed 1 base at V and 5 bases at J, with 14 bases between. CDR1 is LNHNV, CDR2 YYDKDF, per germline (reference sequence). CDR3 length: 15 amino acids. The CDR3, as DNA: TGTGCCACCAGCAGAGGAGACCTCAGGGGCGAGACCCAGTACTTC. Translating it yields CATSRGDLRGETQYF.

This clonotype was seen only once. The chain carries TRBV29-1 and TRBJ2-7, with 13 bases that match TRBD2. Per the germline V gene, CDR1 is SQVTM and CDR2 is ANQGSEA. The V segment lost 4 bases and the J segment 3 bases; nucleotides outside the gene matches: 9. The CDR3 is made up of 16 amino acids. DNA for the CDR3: TGCAGCGTTGTTCAGACTAGCGGGGGGCTGGGCTACGAGCAGTACTTC. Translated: CSVVQTSGGLGYEQYF.

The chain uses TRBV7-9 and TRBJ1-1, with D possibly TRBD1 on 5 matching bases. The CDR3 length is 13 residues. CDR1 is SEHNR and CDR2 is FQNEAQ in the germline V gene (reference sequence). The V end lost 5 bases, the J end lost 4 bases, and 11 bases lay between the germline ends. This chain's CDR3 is CASSQRGITEAFF. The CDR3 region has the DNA TGTGCCAGCAGCCAGAGGGGTATCACTGAAGCTTTCTTT.

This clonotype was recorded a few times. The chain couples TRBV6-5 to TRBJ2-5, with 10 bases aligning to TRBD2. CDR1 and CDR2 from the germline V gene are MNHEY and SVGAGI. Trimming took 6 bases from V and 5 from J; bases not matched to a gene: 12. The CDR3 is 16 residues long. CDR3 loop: CASSPRPSGRSETQYF. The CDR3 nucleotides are TGTGCCAGCAGCCCCCGACCTAGCGGGAGAAGCGAGACCCAGTACTTC.

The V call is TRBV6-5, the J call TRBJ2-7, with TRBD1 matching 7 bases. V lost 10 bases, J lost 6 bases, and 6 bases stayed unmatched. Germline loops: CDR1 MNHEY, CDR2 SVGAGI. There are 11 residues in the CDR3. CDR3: CATNRGGEQYF. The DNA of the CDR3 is TGTGCCACAAACAGGGGTGGCGAGCAGTACTTC.